Sequencing of this T cell receptor beta chain was carried out in a study of regulatory T cells in long-lasting Graves disease. Study-level findings and limits: Newly diagnosed patients shared about a thousand public clonotypes; persistent patients shared some 2,600. Persistent disease preferred TRBV28, TRBJ1-2 and TRBJ2-5; new disease, TRBV20-1 and TRBJ2-1.

Both iRepertoire HTBI primers and Arm-PCR of CDR3 regions were used to build the TCR beta libraries. One entry per CDR3 protein, called by TCRdb with MiXCR from the multiplex PCR reads. The sample holds around 420,000 distinct CDR3 sequences, approximately 16% seen once. This clonotype was recorded at least ten times. The antigen remains undetermined. The time point: newly diagnosed GD, antithyroid drugs for less than 3 months. The TCR library was prepared using RNA isolated from PBMCs. Criteria from the American Thyroid Association guidelines were applied to diagnose Graves' disease. The ends lost 5 bases at V and 8 bases at J; junction bases unmatched: 4. The CDR3 has 13 residues. Germline loops: CDR1 MDHEN, CDR2 SYDVKM. This sample also belongs to another study, concerning T cells in Graves' hyperthyroidism and ophthalmopathy. From that report: Ophthalmopathy could be told apart from stable hyperthyroidism with a 13 V-J model.

Sequencing used peripheral blood mononuclear cells (PBMCs), obtained at new diagnosis, from a patient treated with antithyroid drugs. The TCR sequence derives from a woman aged 40-49 years with Graves disease. The genes are TRBV28 and TRBJ2-1; TRBD2 agrees at 9 bases. The CDR3, as DNA: TGTGCCAGCAGTCACGCGGGGGGGTATGAGCAGTTCTTC. Its protein is CASSHAGGYEQFF.